These 15 T cell receptor beta chains came from one sample sequenced in a study of shared clonotypes between healthy human individuals (TCRdb year 2020). The method was the immunoSEQ multiplex PCR assay. Sourced from immuneACCESS, this table was stored by TCRdb with only in-frame sequences that have V and J called. A share of the clones is absent; for the studies checked, an unresolved V gene accounts for under half, and the remainder has no known explanation. Within this sample are about 520,000 clones, with roughly 80% of them counted one time only. The leading ten clones occupy roughly 13% of the sample. Sequenced input: PBMCs. These TCRs come from a woman in her thirties or forties in good health. Some clones in this sample may be carry-over from other donors' samples.

About this clone itself: A far larger clone is only one base removed, so a read error is likely. Other DNA sequences in the same sample also yield this CDR3. The chain combines TRBV6-4 with TRBJ2-2, with unresolved D. With 7 bases removed from V and 5 bases from J, the gap between germline ends came to 17 bases. CDR1 and CDR2 from the germline V gene are MRHNA and SNTAGT. The CDR3 has 15 amino acids. The chain's CDR3 is CASTRDPEVTGELFF. The DNA of the CDR3 is TGTGCCAGCACCAGAGACCCCGAGGTAACCGGGGAGCTGTTTTTT.

J is TRBJ1-2 and V is TRBV28, with 9 bases that match TRBD1. Per germline, CDR1 MDHEN and CDR2 SYDVKM. The trim removed 5 bases at V and 5 bases at J, leaving 12 bases unmatched. The CDR3 covers 16 residues. The CDR3 DNA reads TGTGCCAGCAGTGGCATAACAGGGGGCAGGGAGTATGGCTACACCTTC. It specifies CASSGITGGREYGYTF.

As regards this clone: It differs at one base from a far larger clone, so likely a read error. This sequence joins TRBV29-1 and TRBJ1-5; unclear D gene. Germline CDR1 and CDR2: SQVTM and ANQGSEA. The CDR3 loop spans 14 amino acids. CDR3 DNA: TGCAGCGTTGGAGAGCAATATAGCAATCAGCCCCAGCGTTTT. This translates into CSVGEQYSNQPQRF.

The chain uses TRBV2 and TRBJ1-2; D possibly corresponds to TRBD1 (6 bases). The germline V gene encodes CDR1 SNHLY and CDR2 FYNNEI. Trimming left V 7 bases short and J 4 bases short, with 16 bases between. The CDR3 is made up of 14 amino acids. CDR3 sequence reads: CASTNQQGIYGYTF. The CDR3 DNA reads as TGTGCCAGCACCAACCAACAGGGAATCTATGGCTACACCTTC.

This chain connects TRBV7-3 to TRBJ2-5, with 7 bases that match TRBD1. The CDR3 loop spans 13 amino acids. Per germline, CDR1 SGHTA and CDR2 FQGTGA. J lost 4 bases, V lost 5 bases, and 4 bases had no gene match. The CDR3 nucleotides read TGTGCCAGCAGCCAAGGGACAGCAGAGACCCAGTACTTC. Encoded protein: CASSQGTAETQYF.

Worth noting for this clone: The same CDR3 can be traced to other DNA sequences in this sample. The V and J genes are TRBV11-2 and TRBJ1-4; D not certain. The V end lost 1 base, the J end lost 7 bases, and 1 base lay between the germline ends. This CDR3 has 11 residues. Germline V gene lookup returns CDR1 SGHAT and CDR2 FQNNGV. The CDR3 coding sequence is TGTGCCAGCAGCTTAGGTGAAAAACTGTTTTTT. It is translated as CASSLGEKLFF.

The V gene is TRBV11-2, the J gene TRBJ2-2; 13 bases match TRBD2. Germline-derived CDR1 and CDR2 are SGHAT and FQNNGV. The CDR3 is 17 residues long. V lost 5 bases and J lost 1; bases outside the gene matches: 4. The CDR3 DNA follows: TGTGCCAGCAGCCTCCGGACTAGCGGGGGGAACACCGGGGAGCTGTTTTTT. It translates to CASSLRTSGGNTGELFF.

This clone was detected only a few times. Other DNA sequences in this specimen translate into the identical CDR3. The chain couples TRBV25-1 to TRBJ2-2, with D perhaps TRBD2 (7 bases). Per the germline V gene, CDR1 is MGHDK and CDR2 is SYGVNS. V was cut by 6 bases and J by 0 bases, with 14 bases left in between. The CDR3 is 16 residues long. Written as DNA, the CDR3 is TGTGCCAGCAGGAGGGGCGGGGGCGCGAACACCGGGGAGCTGTTTTTT. It codes for CASRRGGGANTGELFF. The complete variable domain, with remaining parts taken from reference TRBV25-1 and TRBJ2-2, reads EADIYQTPRYLVIGTGKKITLECSQTMGHDKMYWYQQDPGMELHLIHYSYGVNSTEKGDLSSESTVSRIRTEHFPLTLESARPSHTSQYLCASRRGGGANTGELFFGEGSRLTVL.

In regard to this clone: A read error likely explains this, since a far larger clone differs by one base. V and J are TRBV1 and TRBJ2-3. TRBV1 is an annotated pseudogene. The CDR3 extends over 14 amino acids. The CDR3 coding sequence is TGCACCAACCTGAATAGGGCATGGCCAGATACGCAGTATTTT. It specifies CTNLNRAWPDTQYF.

CDR3: CATSKTGGYNEQFF. CDR3 coding DNA: TGTGCCACCAGCAAAACGGGGGGCTACAATGAGCAGTTCTTC. V is TRBV15 and J is TRBJ2-1, with 7 bases that match TRBD2. CDR1 and CDR2 (germline): LNHNV, YYDKDF (reference sequence). Trimming at V came to 4 bases and at J to 3 bases, leaving 3 bases not matched to a gene. This CDR3 region has 14 residues.

In the case of this clone: The likely explanation is a read error, given a far larger clone one base away. This sequence joins TRBV15 and TRBJ1-1; D remains unclear. The CDR3 is 13 residues long. V was cut by 10 bases and J by 2 bases, with 14 bases left in between. Per the germline V gene, CDR1 is LNHNV and CDR2 is YYDKDF (reference sequence). The CDR3 nucleotides are TGTGCCATGTCTTTTACGGATAACACTGAAGCTTTCTTT. The encoded protein is CAMSFTDNTEAFF.

CDR3 loop: CASSLGQNPYEQYF. The DNA for the CDR3 is TGCGCCAGCAGCTTGGGGCAGAACCCCTACGAGCAGTACTTC. V usage is TRBV5-1 and J usage is TRBJ2-7; D is undetermined. V lost 0 bases and J 2 bases, leaving 9 bases between the germline ends. Germline lookup yields CDR1 SGHRS and CDR2 YFSETQ. This CDR3 spans 14 amino acids.

The CDR3 DNA follows: TGCGCCAGCAGCTTGGATGGGGCAGGGCATCAGCCCCAGCATTTT. Protein sequence: CASSLDGAGHQPQHF. The V call is TRBV5-1, the J call TRBJ1-5; a possible D gene is TRBD1 (5 bases). Germline-derived CDR1 and CDR2 are SGHRS and YFSETQ. CDR3 size: 15 residues. The V end was cut by 0 bases, the J end by 5 bases, with 12 bases between.

As concerns this clone: With a far larger clone one base away, a read error is the likely cause. J is TRBJ1-1 and V is TRBV30, with D maybe TRBD1 (5 bases). From germline, CDR1 is GTSNPN and CDR2 SVGIG (reference sequence). This CDR3 comprises 15 residues. V gave up 3 bases and J gave up 2 bases, with 16 bases separating them. Here the CDR3 reads CAWSLHLGLNTEAFF. CDR3 coding DNA: TGTGCCTGGAGCTTACATTTGGGACTTAACACTGAAGCTTTCTTT.

Turning to this clone: A far more abundant clone sits one base away, making this likely a read error. Other nucleotide sequences from this sample produce the same CDR3. This chain links TRBV6-6 with TRBJ1-3; 9 nucleotides align to TRBD1. In germline, CDR1 is MNHNY, CDR2 SVGAGI (reference sequence). This CDR3 has 15 amino acids. CDR3: CASSWDRASGNTIYF. In DNA form, the CDR3 reads TGTGCCAGCAGTTGGGACAGGGCTTCTGGAAACACTATATATTTT.